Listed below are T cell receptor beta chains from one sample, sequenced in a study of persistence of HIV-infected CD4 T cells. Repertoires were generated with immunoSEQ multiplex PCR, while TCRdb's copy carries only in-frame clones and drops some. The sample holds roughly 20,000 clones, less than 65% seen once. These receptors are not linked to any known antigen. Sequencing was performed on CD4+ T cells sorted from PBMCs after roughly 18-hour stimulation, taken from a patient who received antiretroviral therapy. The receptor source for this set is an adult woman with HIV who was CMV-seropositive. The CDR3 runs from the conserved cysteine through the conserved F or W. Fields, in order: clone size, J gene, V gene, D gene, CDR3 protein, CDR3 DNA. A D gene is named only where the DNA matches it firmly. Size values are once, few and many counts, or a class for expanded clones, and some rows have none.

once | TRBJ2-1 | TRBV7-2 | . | CASSRGISYNEQFF | TGTGCCAGCAGCAGGGGGATTTCCTACAATGAGCAGTTCTTC
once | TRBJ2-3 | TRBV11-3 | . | CASSLGGVTDTQYF | TGTGCCAGCAGCTTAGGAGGGGTCACAGATACGCAGTATTTT
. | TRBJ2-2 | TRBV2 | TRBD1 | CASNQGQANTGELFF | TGTGCCAGCAACCAAGGACAGGCGAACACCGGGGAGCTGTTTTTT
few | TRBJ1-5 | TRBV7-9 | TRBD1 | CASSEDRGASQPQHF | TGTGCCAGCAGCGAAGACAGGGGAGCGAGTCAGCCCCAGCATTTT
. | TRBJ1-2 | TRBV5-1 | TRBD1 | CASSPRTGSPYGYTF | TGCGCCAGCAGCCCACGGACAGGCTCCCCCTATGGCTACACCTTC
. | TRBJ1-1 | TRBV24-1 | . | CATSDPGTEAFF | TGTGCCACCAGTGATCCAGGGACTGAAGCTTTCTTT
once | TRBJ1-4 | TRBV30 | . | CAWSVWGNNEKLFF | TGTGCCTGGAGTGTCTGGGGTAATAATGAAAAACTGTTTTTT
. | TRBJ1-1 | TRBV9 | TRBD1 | CASSVFDRVGGGTEAFF | TGTGCCAGCAGCGTATTCGACAGGGTTGGAGGAGGCACTGAAGCTTTCTTT
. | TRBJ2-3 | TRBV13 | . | CASSPGSTDTQYF | TGTGCCAGCAGCCCGGGGAGCACAGATACGCAGTATTTT
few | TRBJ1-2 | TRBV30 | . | CAWSDWDPYGYGYTF | TGTGCCTGGAGTGACTGGGACCCCTACGGCTATGGCTACACCTTC
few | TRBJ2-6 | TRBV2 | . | CASSEASGANVLTF | TGTGCCAGCAGTGAGGCCAGTGGGGCCAACGTCCTGACTTTC
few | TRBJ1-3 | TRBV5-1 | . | CASSPNAGAGNTIYF | TGCGCCAGCAGCCCTAACGCGGGTGCTGGAAACACCATATATTTT
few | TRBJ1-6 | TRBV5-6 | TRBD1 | CASTTTGQRLNYNSPLHF | TGTGCCAGTACGACGACGGGACAGCGTTTGAACTATAATTCACCCCTCCACTTT
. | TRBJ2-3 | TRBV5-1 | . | CASSPGTSVDTQYF | TGCGCCAGCAGCCCCGGGACATCCGTAGATACGCAGTATTTT
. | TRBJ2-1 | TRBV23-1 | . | CASSQSRDFPSSYNEQFF | TGCGCCAGCAGTCAATCGCGGGACTTTCCGAGCTCCTACAATGAGCAGTTCTTC
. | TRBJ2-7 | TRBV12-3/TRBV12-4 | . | CASSLGYEQYF | TGTGCCAGCAGTTTGGGTTACGAGCAGTACTTC
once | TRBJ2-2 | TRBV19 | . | CASLDTGELFF | TGTGCCAGTCTGGACACCGGGGAGCTGTTTTTT
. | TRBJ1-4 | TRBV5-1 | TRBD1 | CASSVITGGADEKLFF | TGCGCCAGCAGCGTAATAACAGGGGGCGCCGATGAAAAACTGTTTTTT
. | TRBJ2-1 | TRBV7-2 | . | CASSLVGRGAEQFF | TGTGCCAGCAGCTTAGTGGGCAGGGGTGCTGAGCAGTTCTTC
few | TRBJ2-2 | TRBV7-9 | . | CASSSDRQNTGELFF | TGTGCCAGCAGCTCAGACCGACAGAACACCGGGGAGCTGTTTTTT
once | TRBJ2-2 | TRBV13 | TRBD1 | CASSVDRGMNTGELFF | TGTGCCAGCAGCGTGGACAGGGGGATGAACACCGGGGAGCTGTTTTTT
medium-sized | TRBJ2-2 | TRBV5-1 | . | CASSRPRGAIGELFF | TGCGCCAGCAGCCGTCCGCGGGGCGCGATCGGGGAGCTGTTTTTT
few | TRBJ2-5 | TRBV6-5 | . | CASSYIETQYF | TGTGCCAGCAGTTACATCGAGACCCAGTACTTC
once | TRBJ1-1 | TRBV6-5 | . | CASIEGGEAFF | TGTGCCAGCATAGAAGGGGGAGAAGCTTTCTTT
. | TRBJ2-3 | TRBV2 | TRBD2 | CASSLRTSGGADTQYF | TGTGCCAGCAGTCTTAGGACTAGCGGGGGAGCAGATACGCAGTATTTT
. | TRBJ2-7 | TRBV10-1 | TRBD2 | CASSLAGDLYEQYF | TGCGCCAGCAGTCTAGCGGGGGATCTCTACGAGCAGTACTTC
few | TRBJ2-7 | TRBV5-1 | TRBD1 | CASSLTTGGPYEQYF | TGCGCCAGCAGCTTGACGACAGGGGGCCCCTACGAGCAGTACTTC
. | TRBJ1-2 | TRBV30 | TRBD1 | CAWSVLRTGGVYGYTF | TGTGCCTGGAGTGTACTCCGGACAGGGGGCGTCTATGGCTACACCTTC
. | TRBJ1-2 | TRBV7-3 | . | CASSPRDGHYGYTF | TGTGCCAGCAGCCCGAGGGACGGCCACTATGGCTACACCTTC